This T cell receptor (beta chain) emerged from a study of T cells in Graves' hyperthyroidism and ophthalmopathy (dated by TCRdb to between 2018 and 2021). At the level of the whole study: Peripheral blood samples were taken at initial diagnosis, before any treatment was given. To identify TCR V-J signatures that set the groups apart, the researchers used a discovery cohort of more than 95 patients, made up of roughly 40 with Graves' ophthalmopathy and about 55 with stable Graves' hyperthyroidism. Prospective prediction of ophthalmopathy was tested in an independent validation cohort of 18 to 20 hyperthyroidism patients and 17 patients who later progressed to ophthalmopathy. The approximately 100 discovery patients were randomly split 7:3 into training and test sets. In addition, the study compared T-cell repertoires in thyroid tissue and in blood from about 6 Graves' hyperthyroidism patients. Following sampling, methimazole starting at 30 mg daily was given to hyperthyroidism patients, and high-dose intravenous methylprednisolone was given to ophthalmopathy patients. The paper describes TCR Vbeta CDR3 sequencing of 120 to 150 peripheral blood samples, made up of some 40 ophthalmopathy patients, approximately 76 hyperthyroidism patients and around 17 progressor patients.

Ophthalmopathy patients had moderately to severely active disease, Clinical Activity Score of at least 3, NOSPECS grade of at least 4, and duration under 3 months. The study excluded patients with uncontrolled infections, other autoimmune diseases, pregnancy or lactation. Diagnoses were established on the basis of clinical symptoms, serum thyroxine and TRAb, thyroid ultrasound, and orbital computed tomography. PBMCs were isolated from 7.5 to 10 ml of fresh peripheral blood by Ficoll-Paque density gradient centrifugation. Total RNA was extracted using Trizol reagent, and RNA quality was assessed on an Agilent 2100 Bioanalyzer. The table lists this clonotype with many counts. Which antigen it targets is not known. Base qualities are missing; no much larger clone stands one base away. Results and caveats for the whole study, not just this receptor: No statistical method was used to fix the sample size in advance, and group allocation was not hidden from the investigators. Most expanded thyroid clonotypes (frequency above 0.001) were also found in blood, which suggests that blood repertoires may mirror thyroid immune responses. In validation, progression to ophthalmopathy was predicted by the model with 70% to 71% sensitivity and just over 72% specificity, a median of around 5.9 months before onset. A model built on a 13 V-J signature distinguished ophthalmopathy from stable hyperthyroidism, reaching 87.88% sensitivity and approximately 81% specificity in cross-validation and 80%/75% in testing.

TCR beta CDR3 regions were amplified from RNA transcripts. For the first round of RT-PCR on the TCR CDR3, the HTBI primer set was used together with the Qiagen OneStep RT-PCR kit. Libraries were constructed in a second round of multiplex PCR, after which size selection and purification were carried out. The libraries were sequenced on an Illumina HiSeq2000 using paired-end 100 bp reads. In the original analysis: Raw data were processed with SOAPnuke, discarding reads with adapters, uncalled bases, mean Phred below 15, or no exact constant-primer or identifier match. High-quality paired reads were merged using COPE v1.2.5, and each unique nucleotide sequence was defined as a clonotype. Clonotypes were aligned to IMGT TRBV, TRBD and TRBJ reference segments using MiTCR v1.1. The analysis included only V-J combinations with a frequency above 0.0001, which together covered 99% to 99.2% of the repertoires. The TCS score was defined as the ratio of F50 (clonal expansion) to E x V (chaos), calculated using BLOSUM62-based TCRdist between CDR3 peptides within each V-J. Welch's t-statistics and random forest reduced around 520 V-J features to 13, which were used in a naive Bayes classifier (R e1071). TCRdb reanalyzed the raw reads on its own, using fastp at Q25 for trimming and MiXCR for clone calling, and kept in-frame beta chains. When rows share a CDR3 protein, they turn into one entry using the most common DNA and genes. The authors' filters were not applied to this entry. The sample includes some 340,000 distinct CDR3 sequences, with roughly 15% observed a single time. The biggest ten clones account for roughly 33% of the sample.

V and J are truncated by 4 bases and 2 bases respectively, leaving an intervening sequence of 15 bases. The CDR3 runs 15 residues from the cysteine to the phenylalanine. Only the CDR3 DNA is retained, 45 bases long and in frame from the first base. The germline V gene supplies CDR1 SGHDT and CDR2 YYEEEE. The receptor comes from a woman aged 40-49 years with Graves' ophthalmopathy. The V and J segments used are TRBV5-6 and TRBJ1-2, and TRBD1 may be the D gene, going by 5 matching bases. Sequenced: blood. The sequenced DNA is TGTGCCAGCAGCCAGACCAGGGAGGAAAACTATGGCTACACCTTC. Its product reads: CASSQTREENYGYTF.